This T cell receptor beta chain was recorded in a study of blood T cells in healthy people across ages. Germline CDR1 DFQATT, CDR2 SNEGSKA (reference sequence). Deletions cut 4 bases from V and 2 bases from J, with 11 bases between. The CDR3 sequence is 13 residues long. Study-level results: Fewer expanded clones and more diversity marked long-lived versus aged donors.

Every donor gave ten milliliters of peripheral blood. Extractions gave at least 5.5 micrograms of total RNA per sample. Many counts were recorded for this clonotype. What it binds is not known. A second 7 to 11 cycle PCR used barcoded and J-beta primers. Sequencing yielded, for each sample, at least 3 million paired-end reads carrying CDR3. TCRdb independently ran MiXCR on the 5' RACE reads; one entry per CDR3 protein. The table lists about 730,000 distinct CDR3 sequences, about 42% of them singletons. The chain combines TRBV20-1 with TRBJ2-5; TRBD1 is a possible D gene (6 bases). Input material: blood. The source is a woman aged 60-70 years in good health. Here the CDR3 reads CSATPQGQETQYF. The CDR3 DNA reads TGCAGTGCTACCCCACAGGGTCAAGAGACCCAGTACTTC.